The 20 T cell receptor beta chains listed next were all sequenced from one sample in a study of T-cell reconstitution after alpha-beta-depleted transplantation in children. Using unique molecular identifiers, the investigators prepared the TCRbeta library. MiXCR was run by TCRdb on the PCR reads, yielding one entry per CDR3 protein. This sample has about 580,000 distinct CDR3 sequences; 20% to 25% occur once, and the top ten carry roughly 14%. This sample comprised PBMCs, mostly from graft donor cells, obtained 360 days after TCRalphabeta/CD19-depleted stem cell transplant. These TCRs come from a boy in the first two years of life who had a stem cell transplant for acute myeloid leukemia, so the T cells may come from the graft donor.

This chain links TRBV15 with TRBJ2-1, with 9 bases aligning to TRBD2. The germline V gene encodes CDR1 LNHNV and CDR2 YYDKDF (reference sequence). With V trimmed by 8 bases and J by 9 bases, 14 bases remained unmatched. The CDR3 runs to 15 residues. This chain's CDR3 is CATAGGGGRESEQFF. In nucleotides, the CDR3 is TGTGCCACCGCCGGCGGGGGGGGCCGGGAGAGTGAGCAGTTCTTC.

The chain recombines TRBV4-3 with TRBJ1-1; no firm D call. The CDR3 length is 15 residues. The germline CDR1 and CDR2 sequences are LGHNA and YSLEER. The ends were cut back, 0 bases at V and 1 base at J, with 9 bases in the middle. Here the CDR3 DNA reads TGCGCCAGCAGCCAAGATAGGAACAGGAACACTGAAGCTTTCTTT. Translated, it gives CASSQDRNRNTEAFF.

At least ten counts were recorded for this clonotype. The chain combines TRBV29-1 with TRBJ2-1, with unresolved D. The CDR3 totals 14 residues. Germline V gene data show CDR1 as SQVTM and CDR2 as ANQGSEA. Trimming cost V 3 bases and J 0 bases, with 9 bases left between them. CDR3 DNA: TGCAGCGTTGATGAGGAGAGCTCCTACAATGAGCAGTTCTTC. It yields the protein CSVDEESSYNEQFF.

The V and J genes are TRBV15 and TRBJ2-7; D may be TRBD1 (6 bases). The CDR3 loop spans 12 amino acids. CDR1 and CDR2 (germline): LNHNV, YYDKDF (reference sequence). V was cut by 8 bases and J by 6 bases, with 14 bases left in between. The CDR3: CATSPTGIEQYF. The CDR3 DNA is TGTGCCACCTCCCCTACAGGGATCGAGCAGTACTTC.

The chain recombines TRBV25-1 with TRBJ1-1, with 9 bases fitting TRBD1. The CDR3 extends over 14 amino acids. Trimming cost V 8 bases and J 4 bases; bases outside gene matches: 8. CDR1 and CDR2 (germline): MGHDK, SYGVNS. CDR3 bases: TGTGCCAGCGGCGGGACAGGGTGGCGCACTGAAGCTTTCTTT. Protein: CASGGTGWRTEAFF.

This clonotype was counted many times. The J gene is TRBJ2-5, the V gene TRBV20-1; 10 bases agree with TRBD2. The CDR3 is 15 residues long. Germline CDR1 reads DFQATT; CDR2 reads SNEGSKA (reference sequence). V shed 3 bases, J shed 6 bases, and the junction held 10 bases outside the gene matches. The CDR3 bases are TGCAGTGCTAGCGTCGGACTAGCGGATCGAAAGACCCAGTACTTC. Translation gives CSASVGLADRKTQYF.

The chain links TRBV12-3 or TRBV12-4 to TRBJ1-3; unclear D gene. Trimming shortened V by 3 bases and J by 2 bases, and 11 bases separated the two germline ends. There are 15 residues in the CDR3. The CDR3 DNA reads TGTGCCAGCAGTTTGCGGGGAGGAACTGGAAACACCATATATTTT. Protein product: CASSLRGGTGNTIYF.

The J gene is TRBJ2-5, the V gene TRBV7-2; 7 nucleotides align to TRBD2. The CDR3 runs 15 residues. CDR1 is SGHTA and CDR2 is FQGNSA in the germline V gene. The V and J ends lost 2 bases and 0 bases, in that order; junction bases with no gene match: 3. The CDR3, as DNA: TGTGCCAGCAGCTTAAGACGGGGGGACCAAGAGACCCAGTACTTC. Translation: CASSLRRGDQETQYF. Full variable domain (outside the CDR3, taken from reference TRBV7-2 and TRBJ2-5): GAGVSQSPSNKVTEKGKDVELRCDPISGHTALYWYRQSLGQGLEFLIYFQGNSAPDKSGLPSDRFSAERTGGSVSTLTIQRTQQEDSAVYLCASSLRRGDQETQYFGPGTRLLVL.

This clonotype was picked up a small number of times. The V call is TRBV11-2, the J call TRBJ2-5; 9 nucleotides line up with TRBD2. Germline assignment: CDR1 SGHAT and CDR2 FQNNGV. This CDR3 spans 16 amino acids. After removal of 3 bases from V and 4 bases from J, the junction contained 9 bases not matched to a gene. In nucleotides, the CDR3 is TGTGCCAGCAGCTTGGGGACTAGCCATGAGGGAGAGACCCAGTACTTC. This sequence encodes CASSLGTSHEGETQYF.

This clonotype was detected ten times or more. The J gene is TRBJ2-3, the V gene TRBV29-1, with D maybe TRBD2 (5 bases). V was clipped by 3 bases and J by 0 bases, with 7 bases between them. From germline, CDR1 is SQVTM and CDR2 ANQGSEA. The CDR3 is 13 residues long. CDR3 coding DNA: TGCAGCGTTGATGGGGAGAGCACAGATACGCAGTATTTT. Encoded protein: CSVDGESTDTQYF.

This clonotype came up a few times. The chain has TRBV12-3 or TRBV12-4 and TRBJ2-7, with a weak D call TRBD1 (5 bases). This CDR3 spans 13 amino acids. Deletions cut 2 bases from V and 2 bases from J, with 7 bases between. CDR3 in DNA: TGTGCCAGCAGTTTACTAGGGGCCTACGAGCAGTACTTC. It codes for CASSLLGAYEQYF.

This sequence joins TRBV6-6 and TRBJ1-1, with D unclear. CDR3 length: 12 residues. V dropped 4 bases and J dropped 10 bases, with 13 bases sitting between them. CDR1 and CDR2 from the germline V gene are MNHNY and SVGAGI (reference sequence). CDR3 region: CASSWAPEVAFF. The CDR3 bases are TGTGCCAGCAGTTGGGCCCCCGAGGTAGCTTTCTTT.

The rearrangement uses TRBV28 and TRBJ2-7, with a weak D call TRBD1 (6 bases). V was trimmed by 4 bases and J by 4 bases, leaving 20 bases between them. Germline loops: CDR1 MDHEN, CDR2 SYDVKM. The CDR3 has 16 amino acids. CDR3 in amino acids: CASSSMSRTEAYEQYF. The CDR3 bases are TGTGCCAGCAGTTCTATGTCTAGGACAGAGGCTTACGAGCAGTACTTC.

This clonotype was detected only a few times. The chain has TRBV27 and TRBJ2-7, with D maybe TRBD2 (6 bases). The CDR3 is 13 amino acids. CDR1 is MNHEY and CDR2 is SMNVEV in the germline V gene (reference sequence). Trimming removed 5 bases from V and 5 bases from J, with 13 bases in between. CDR3 protein: CASSIRGIHEQYF. The CDR3 region has the DNA TGTGCCAGCAGTATCCGGGGGATCCACGAGCAGTACTTC.

V and J are TRBV4-3 and TRBJ1-2, with 10 bases lining up with TRBD1. The V and J ends lost 0 bases and 6 bases, in that order; junction bases with no gene match: 7. Germline values: CDR1 LGHNA, CDR2 YSLEER. The CDR3 has 16 amino acids. The CDR3 loop reads CASSQEGTGVINGYTF. Written as DNA, the CDR3 is TGCGCCAGCAGCCAAGAAGGGACAGGGGTAATAAATGGCTACACCTTC.

This clonotype was observed a handful of times. The chain recombines TRBV15 with TRBJ1-2; TRBD1 might be the D (6 bases). The CDR3 is made up of 13 amino acids. Per germline, CDR1 LNHNV and CDR2 YYDKDF (reference sequence). The V end was cut by 3 bases, the J end by 3 bases, with 8 bases between. The CDR3 coding sequence is TGTGCCACCAGCAGGGACAGCGACTATGGCTACACCTTC. It translates to CATSRDSDYGYTF.

The table lists this clonotype with many counts. The chain joins TRBV5-1 to TRBJ2-1, with a weak D call TRBD1 (5 bases). Germline V lookup: CDR1 SGHRS, CDR2 YFSETQ. V was pared by 0 bases and J by 4 bases, with 11 bases between. This CDR3 comprises 15 residues. In DNA, the CDR3 is TGCGCCAGCAGCTTGGGACAGATACTATACAATGAGCAGTTCTTC. Its protein product is CASSLGQILYNEQFF.

This clonotype has ten or more counts. The chain employs TRBV4-1 and TRBJ2-2; 9 bases map to TRBD2. The germline gives CDR1 MGHRA, CDR2 YSYEKL. V was pared by 0 bases and J by 1 base, with 9 bases of the junction left unmatched. The CDR3 runs 19 residues. The CDR3 loop is CASSQESSGVILNTGELFF. The CDR3 DNA is TGCGCCAGCAGCCAAGAGTCTAGCGGGGTGATCTTGAACACCGGGGAGCTGTTTTTT.

This clonotype was counted at least ten times. This chain links TRBV5-1 with TRBJ2-7, with D perhaps being TRBD1 or TRBD2 (5 bases each). CDR1 and CDR2 (germline): SGHRS, YFSETQ. The CDR3 contains 16 residues. With 6 bases removed from V and 3 bases from J, the gap between germline ends came to 22 bases. The CDR3, as DNA: TGCGCCAGCACCGGTCCAGGGACCCGTTCAGGCTACGAGCAGTACTTC. This sequence encodes CASTGPGTRSGYEQYF.

The chain uses TRBV20-1 and TRBJ1-5, with D maybe TRBD1 (5 bases). The germline V and J ends were trimmed by 3 bases and 4 bases, with 28 bases remaining between them. The V gene's germline CDR1 is DFQATT and CDR2 SNEGSKA (reference sequence). The CDR3 spans 19 residues. CDR3 in DNA: TGCAGTGCTAGTCTCCCCCGGGACCGCCGCGGGGAACTTAATCAGCCCCAGCATTTT. Residues: CSASLPRDRRGELNQPQHF.